Following are 29 T cell receptor beta chains from one sample sequenced in a study of T cells in Graves' hyperthyroidism and ophthalmopathy. Amplification of TCR beta CDR3 regions was performed using RNA transcripts as template. In the first-round RT-PCR of the TCR CDR3, the HTBI primer set was used. TCRdb independently ran MiXCR on the multiplex PCR reads; one entry per CDR3 protein. This table holds roughly 660,000 distinct CDR3 sequences, 17% found once. Sequencing was carried out using blood. The source of these receptors is a man over 45 with Graves' hyperthyroidism.

This clonotype occurred a few times. The rearrangement links TRBV20-1 to TRBJ2-1; 14 nucleotides match TRBD2. From germline, CDR1 is DFQATT and CDR2 SNEGSKA (reference sequence). The CDR3 covers 17 residues. The ends lost 5 bases at V and 0 bases at J; junction bases unmatched: 6. The CDR3 region is CSARTSGRISSYNEQFF. The DNA for the CDR3 is TGCAGTGCTCGGACTAGCGGGAGGATTAGCTCCTACAATGAGCAGTTCTTC.

This clonotype was detected ten times or more. V and J are TRBV12-3 or TRBV12-4 and TRBJ2-2; 7 nucleotides align to TRBD1. This CDR3 has 15 residues. The J segment lost 4 bases and the V segment lost 3 bases, leaving 5 bases of the junction unmatched. This CDR3 reads CASSLKGAGTGELFF. DNA for the CDR3: TGTGCCAGCAGTTTGAAGGGGGCTGGCACCGGGGAGCTGTTTTTT.

The CDR3 reads CASSLQAEGGPDYGYTF. Written as DNA, the CDR3 is TGTGCCAGCAGCTTACAAGCTGAAGGAGGGCCAGACTATGGCTACACCTTC. The genes are TRBV7-2 and TRBJ1-2, with D unresolved. The germline V and J ends were trimmed by 2 bases and 3 bases, with 19 bases remaining between them. Germline V gives CDR1 SGHTA, CDR2 FQGNSA. This CDR3 has 17 residues.

This clonotype has a count of ten or more. This rearrangement joins TRBV2 to TRBJ2-2; 7 nucleotides match TRBD2. From germline, CDR1 is SNHLY and CDR2 FYNNEI. The V gene end was trimmed by 6 bases and the J gene end by 6 bases; junction bases not matched to a gene: 19. This CDR3 has 18 amino acids. The CDR3 DNA sequence: TGTGCCAGCAGCGGACCAAGGGACTATAGTACCTCGGCCGGGGAGCTGTTTTTT. Protein: CASSGPRDYSTSAGELFF.

This chain uses TRBV28 with TRBJ2-7; D may be TRBD1 (6 bases). Trimming left V 5 bases short and J 0 bases short, with 17 bases between. The germline V gene encodes CDR1 MDHEN and CDR2 SYDVKM. The CDR3 is made up of 16 amino acids. The CDR3 loop is CASSITQGRSSYEQYF. The CDR3 DNA sequence: TGTGCCAGCAGTATCACACAGGGACGAAGCTCCTACGAGCAGTACTTC.

The chain joins TRBV28 to TRBJ2-3, with D perhaps matching TRBD1 or TRBD2 (5 bases each). V was trimmed by 7 bases and J by 0 bases, leaving 11 bases between them. CDR1 is MDHEN and CDR2 is SYDVKM in the germline V gene. This CDR3 is built from 14 residues. The CDR3 region is CASKLRGSTDTQYF. The CDR3 nucleotides are TGTGCCAGCAAACTGAGGGGAAGCACAGATACGCAGTATTTT. Full variable domain (rest looked up from reference TRBV28 and TRBJ2-3): DVKVTQSSRYLVKRTGEKVFLECVQDMDHENMFWYRQDPGLGLRLIYFSYDVKMKEKGDIPEGYSVSREKKERFSLILESASTNQTSMYLCASKLRGSTDTQYFGPGTRLTVL.

Note on this clonotype: A much larger clone is a single base away; this may be a read error. The V gene is TRBV10-2, the J gene TRBJ2-7, with 7 bases matching TRBD1. Trimming took 7 bases from V and 8 from J; bases not matched to a gene: 11. Per germline, CDR1 WSHSY and CDR2 SAAADI. This CDR3 is 13 amino acids long. DNA for the CDR3: TGCGCCAGCAATGACGGGACAGTCAACAAGCAGTACTTC. It yields the protein CASNDGTVNKQYF.

This clonotype came up many times. The rearrangement links TRBV2 to TRBJ1-5; 9 bases align to TRBD1. The junction had 15 bases not matched to a gene; V was cut back by 6 bases and J by 0 bases. The CDR3 has 19 amino acids. Germline-derived CDR1 and CDR2 are SNHLY and FYNNEI. The CDR3 protein is CASRRRTGGAGSSNQPQHF. As DNA, the CDR3 is TGTGCCAGCAGGCGGCGTACAGGGGGCGCCGGATCTAGCAATCAGCCCCAGCATTTT. The full variable domain, rest sourced from reference TRBV2 and TRBJ1-5, is EPEVTQTPSHQVTQMGQEVILRCVPISNHLYFYWYRQILGQKVEFLVSFYNNEISEKSEIFDDQFSVERPDGSNFTLKIRSTKLEDSAMYFCASRRRTGGAGSSNQPQHFGDGTRLSIL.

This rearrangement joins TRBV27 to TRBJ1-2, with 8 bases matching TRBD1. The V gene end was trimmed by 6 bases and the J gene end by 4 bases; junction bases not matched to a gene: 7. Germline CDR1 reads MNHEY; CDR2 reads SMNVEV (reference sequence). This CDR3 has 14 residues. The CDR3 DNA is TGTGCCAGCAGCCCGGGACAGGCATTCTATGGCTACACCTTC. Encoded protein: CASSPGQAFYGYTF.

This clonotype appeared many times. This chain connects TRBV27 to TRBJ2-7; weak D call: TRBD2 (6 bases). CDR3 length: 14 amino acids. CDR1 MNHEY and CDR2 SMNVEV come from the germline V gene (reference sequence). V gave up 7 bases and J gave up 7 bases, with 20 bases separating them. The DNA for the CDR3 is TGTGCCAGCATCCTAACGTCGGGGGTGGGGGAGCAGTACTTC. It yields the protein CASILTSGVGEQYF.

The rearrangement joins TRBV6-1 to TRBJ2-7, with D possibly being TRBD2 (5 bases). Per germline, CDR1 MNHNS and CDR2 SASEGT. The CDR3 is 12 residues long. V was pared by 11 bases and J by 6 bases, with 17 bases between. The DNA of the CDR3 is TGTGCCGGTAGGCGAGAGGGCCGCGAGCAGTACTTC. It encodes CAGRREGREQYF.

This clonotype showed up many times. The gene calls are TRBV28 and TRBJ2-3, with 7 bases that match TRBD2. Unmatched junction bases numbered 6, after V lost 4 bases and J lost 2 bases. The germline gives CDR1 MDHEN, CDR2 SYDVKM. This CDR3 has 15 amino acids. CDR3 sequence reads: CASSSPSGATDTQYF. The CDR3 bases are TGTGCCAGCAGTTCGCCTAGCGGAGCCACAGATACGCAGTATTTT.

This clonotype occurred many times. CDR3 bases: TGTGCCAGCAGCGAATGGACTAGCGGGGTAAAGACCCAGTACTTC. Its protein product is CASSEWTSGVKTQYF. The chain links TRBV13 to TRBJ2-5; 12 nucleotides align to TRBD2. Germline V lookup: CDR1 PRHDT, CDR2 FYEKMQ (reference sequence). The CDR3 contains 15 residues. V lost 5 bases and J lost 6; bases outside the gene matches: 7.

This clonotype was detected many times. The chain combines TRBV12-3 or TRBV12-4 with TRBJ1-5; D ambiguous. This CDR3 spans 12 amino acids. V shed 2 bases and J shed 7 bases, with 6 bases lying between them. Here the CDR3 reads CASSLWEQPQHF. DNA for the CDR3: TGTGCCAGCAGTTTATGGGAGCAGCCCCAGCATTTT.

The gene calls are TRBV15 and TRBJ2-3; D tentatively fits TRBD1 or TRBD2 (6 bases each). Trimming pared 5 bases from V and 6 bases from J, leaving 9 bases between. Germline loops: CDR1 LNHNV, CDR2 YYDKDF (reference sequence). The CDR3 has 12 residues. The CDR3 DNA sequence: TGTGCCACCAGCGGGGGGCCCGATACGCAGTATTTT. Translated, it gives CATSGGPDTQYF.

The rearrangement links TRBV5-1 to TRBJ2-2; 9 bases match TRBD1. Germline values: CDR1 SGHRS, CDR2 YFSETQ. Losses at the gene ends were 4 bases for V and 4 bases for J; bases not matched to a gene: 8. There are 16 residues in the CDR3. Written as DNA, the CDR3 is TGCGCCAGCAGCGGAACGGGACAGGGAGTCACCGGGGAGCTGTTTTTT. This gives the protein CASSGTGQGVTGELFF.

This clonotype was recorded at least ten times. CDR3: CASSQDRAGFGNTIYF. The CDR3 DNA reads as TGTGCCAGCAGCCAAGATAGGGCAGGTTTTGGAAACACCATATATTTT. The rearrangement joins TRBV3-1 to TRBJ1-3, with unresolved D. Trimming pared 0 bases from V and 3 bases from J, leaving 12 bases between. CDR1 and CDR2 (germline): LGHDT, YNNKEL (reference sequence). The CDR3 totals 16 residues.

This chain's CDR3 is CASSPGTGGVDEQFF. The CDR3 nucleotides are TGCGCCAGCAGCCCTGGGACTGGGGGGGTCGATGAGCAGTTCTTC. This sequence joins TRBV5-1 and TRBJ2-1; 7 nucleotides align to TRBD2. V gave up 4 bases and J gave up 8 bases; unmatched junction bases: 12. Germline loops: CDR1 SGHRS, CDR2 YFSETQ. The CDR3 is 15 residues long.

In this sample, this clonotype turned up many times. The rearrangement joins TRBV27 to TRBJ2-3, with TRBD2 matching 7 bases. The germline V gene encodes CDR1 MNHEY and CDR2 SMNVEV (reference sequence). This CDR3 has 14 amino acids. V shed 6 bases, J shed 4 bases, and the junction held 7 bases outside the gene matches. CDR3 sequence (DNA): TGTGCCAGCAGCTGGGGCGGGAGCCCAGATACGCAGTATTTT. As protein: CASSWGGSPDTQYF.

The rearrangement joins TRBV24-1 to TRBJ1-2; weak D call: TRBD1 (5 bases). Germline assignment: CDR1 KGHDR and CDR2 SFDVKD. Trimming took 4 bases from V and 8 from J, leaving 19 bases between them. The CDR3 is made up of 15 amino acids. CDR3 protein: CATSDSGTVFEGYTF. Here the CDR3 DNA reads TGTGCCACCAGTGACTCCGGGACCGTGTTTGAAGGCTACACCTTC.

The genes are TRBV7-9 and TRBJ1-3, with D unresolved. The CDR3 covers 16 residues. Germline CDR1 reads SEHNR; CDR2 reads FQNEAQ (reference sequence). V was pared by 8 bases and J by 0 bases, with 17 bases between. CDR3: CASWVGGSHSGNTIYF. In nucleotides, the CDR3 is TGTGCCAGCTGGGTGGGAGGGTCCCACTCTGGAAACACCATATATTTT.

This chain connects TRBV5-1 to TRBJ2-5, with no clear D. The V and J ends lost 5 bases and 5 bases respectively, with 19 bases between them. The germline V gene has CDR1 SGHRS and CDR2 YFSETQ. The CDR3 extends over 15 amino acids. CDR3 nucleotide sequence: TGCGCCAGCAGGCTCACTTGGAGCGCGGTGGAGACCCAGTACTTC. Its protein is CASRLTWSAVETQYF. The entire variable domain, with the rest obtained from reference TRBV5-1 and TRBJ2-5, is as follows: KAGVTQTPRYLIKTRGQQVTLSCSPISGHRSVSWYQQTPGQGLQFLFEYFSETQRNKGNFPGRFSGRQFSNSRSEMNVSTLELGDSALYLCASRLTWSAVETQYFGPGTRLLVL.

This clonotype was seen ten or more times. The chain is built from TRBV2 and TRBJ1-5; no clear D. Germline assignment: CDR1 SNHLY and CDR2 FYNNEI. With 3 bases removed from V and 0 bases from J, the gap between germline ends came to 12 bases. The CDR3 runs 16 residues. The CDR3: CASSEADRNSNQPQHF. The CDR3 DNA sequence: TGTGCCAGCAGTGAGGCAGACCGTAATAGCAATCAGCCCCAGCATTTT.

This clonotype was found a few times. The chain uses TRBV12-3 or TRBV12-4 and TRBJ1-3; D unresolved. The CDR3 covers 14 residues. The V end was cut by 5 bases, the J end by 0 bases, with 8 bases between. In DNA form, the CDR3 reads TGTGCCAGCAGTCATCAGACCTCTGGAAACACCATATATTTT. Amino acid sequence: CASSHQTSGNTIYF.

Many counts were recorded for this clonotype. The chain combines TRBV5-1 with TRBJ2-3; 13 positions agree with TRBD2. Germline V gives CDR1 SGHRS, CDR2 YFSETQ. V shed 3 bases and J 0 bases; nucleotides not matched to a gene: 10. The CDR3 length is 19 residues. In nucleotides, the CDR3 is TGCGCCAGCAGCTCTGGACTAGCGGGAGTTGGCTGGAGCACAGATACGCAGTATTTT. It yields the protein CASSSGLAGVGWSTDTQYF.

This clonotype was detected many times. This chain links TRBV5-1 with TRBJ1-1, with D possibly being TRBD1 (5 bases). The CDR3 length is 13 residues. In germline, CDR1 is SGHRS, CDR2 YFSETQ. V was clipped by 1 base and J by 4 bases, with 8 bases between them. CDR3 DNA sequence: TGCGCCAGCAGCTTGACAGGATTCACTGAAGCTTTCTTT. It yields the protein CASSLTGFTEAFF.

This clonotype was seen ten or more times. This chain links TRBV20-1 with TRBJ2-2; tentatively, D is TRBD1 or TRBD2 (6 bases each). The CDR3 consists of 16 residues. Trimming took off 1 base at V and 4 bases at J, with 16 bases between the two ends. The V gene's germline CDR1 is DFQATT and CDR2 SNEGSKA (reference sequence). CDR3 DNA sequence: TGCAGTGCTAGAGTCGAAGGGGGGCGATCCACCGGGGAGCTGTTTTTT. Translated: CSARVEGGRSTGELFF.

This clonotype was recorded a few times. This sequence joins TRBV19 and TRBJ2-2, with 12 bases matching TRBD2. The germline V gene encodes CDR1 LNHDA and CDR2 SQIVND (reference sequence). V shed 4 bases, J shed 5 bases, and the junction held 8 bases outside the gene matches. CDR3 length equals 17 residues. The CDR3 spells CASSTRLAGVGTGELFF. CDR3 bases: TGTGCCAGTAGTACCCGACTAGCGGGAGTGGGGACCGGGGAGCTGTTTTTT.

The chain has TRBV5-1 and TRBJ2-2; 8 positions agree with TRBD1. Germline trimming cut 3 bases from V and 4 bases from J; bases unmatched to any gene: 5. The CDR3 consists of 15 residues. The V gene's germline CDR1 is SGHRS and CDR2 YFSETQ. The CDR3 sequence is CASSSAQGATGELFF. In nucleotides, the CDR3 is TGCGCCAGCAGCTCTGCCCAGGGGGCCACCGGGGAGCTGTTTTTT.